The 18 T cell receptor beta chains listed next were all sequenced from one sample in a study of blood T cell repertoires in COVID-19. Using immunoSEQ multiplex PCR, the repertoire was profiled, and TCRdb retains in-frame clones only, with some absent. The table lists fewer than 250,000 clones, 88% of them singletons, with approximately 1.7% in the top ten. Sequencing was performed on peripheral blood. Source of these receptors: a man between 65 and 85 years old with acute or convalescent COVID-19.

CDR3 amino acids: CASTPETSNTGELFF. In DNA, the CDR3 is TGTGCCAGCACCCCGGAGACTTCGAACACCGGGGAGCTGTTTTTT. V and J are TRBV7-2 and TRBJ2-2; D is uncertain. Trimming removed 7 bases from V and 0 bases from J, with 12 bases in between. Germline V lookup: CDR1 SGHTA, CDR2 FQGNSA. The CDR3 consists of 15 residues.

The chain combines TRBV6-5 with TRBJ2-1; 7 nucleotides align to TRBD1. V trimming: 2 bases; J trimming: 9 bases; junction bases outside the gene matches: 7. The CDR3 contains 14 residues. From germline, CDR1 is MNHEY and CDR2 SVGAGI. CDR3 DNA: TGTGCCAGCAGTTACCCAGACAGGGCGGGTGAGCAGTTCTTC. It codes for CASSYPDRAGEQFF.

The rearrangement joins TRBV11-2 to TRBJ2-6, with TRBD2 as a possible D gene (6 bases). This CDR3 has 17 residues. Trimming pared 3 bases from V and 1 base from J, leaving 13 bases between. Germline assignment: CDR1 SGHAT and CDR2 FQNNGV. CDR3 protein: CASSFLRTTSGANVLTF. CDR3 bases: TGTGCCAGCAGCTTCCTGCGGACTACTTCTGGGGCCAACGTCCTGACTTTC.

The chain couples TRBV27 to TRBJ2-2; D remains ambiguous. The CDR3 length is 12 residues. CDR1 is MNHEY and CDR2 is SMNVEV in the germline V gene (reference sequence). V was trimmed by 3 bases and J by 6 bases, leaving 5 bases between them. CDR3 amino acids: CASSFRAGELFF. CDR3 nucleotide sequence: TGTGCCAGCAGTTTCCGGGCCGGGGAGCTGTTTTTT.

CDR3 sequence reads: CASSYADNSYEQYF. The CDR3 DNA follows: TGTGCCAGCAGTTACGCGGATAACTCCTACGAGCAGTACTTC. The chain carries TRBV27 and TRBJ2-7, with unresolved D. The V end lost 4 bases, the J end lost 0 bases, and 10 bases lay between the germline ends. The CDR3 length is 14 residues. The V gene's germline CDR1 is MNHEY and CDR2 SMNVEV (reference sequence).

The chain recombines TRBV5-8 with TRBJ2-2; D ambiguous. This CDR3 comprises 16 residues. Germline CDR1 reads SGHTS; CDR2 reads YDEGEE. Trimming took 0 bases from V and 6 from J, leaving 15 bases between them. The CDR3 sequence is CASSLGGLTSPGELFF. CDR3 nucleotides: TGTGCCAGCAGCTTGGGAGGATTAACCTCACCCGGGGAGCTGTTTTTT. Combining the CDR3 with reference TRBV5-8 and TRBJ2-2 gives the whole variable domain EAGVTQSPTHLIKTRGQQATLRCSPISGHTSVYWYQQALGLGLQFLLWYDEGEERNRGNFPPRFSGRQFPNYSSELNVNALELEDSALYLCASSLGGLTSPGELFFGEGSRLTVL.

The rearrangement links TRBV19 to TRBJ1-6; perhaps TRBD1 as D (6 bases). Looked up from germline, CDR1 is LNHDA and CDR2 is SQIVND (reference sequence). There are 14 residues in the CDR3. The germline V and J ends were trimmed by 4 bases and 7 bases, with 11 bases remaining between them. The CDR3, as DNA: TGTGCCAGTAGTAGCGACAGGACCAATTCACCCCTCCACTTT. Translating gives CASSSDRTNSPLHF.

The V call is TRBV27, the J call TRBJ1-1; D may be TRBD1 (6 bases). Germline V gene data show CDR1 as MNHEY and CDR2 as SMNVEV (reference sequence). There are 11 residues in the CDR3. The ends were cut back, 6 bases at V and 8 bases at J, with 10 bases in the middle. Here the CDR3 DNA reads TGTGCCAGCAGAACCGGGACAGAAGCTTTCTTT. Protein product: CASRTGTEAFF.

V usage is TRBV18 and J usage is TRBJ1-4, with D possibly TRBD1 on 6 matching bases. The CDR3 is 16 amino acids. Deletions cut 2 bases from V and 3 bases from J, with 13 bases between. Germline V gene sequence: CDR1 KGHSH, CDR2 LQKENI. CDR3 nucleotides: TGTGCCAGCTCACCAGTGGGGGCATTGGCTAATGAAAAACTGTTTTTT. It encodes CASSPVGALANEKLFF.

The CDR3 protein is CSARGAYEQYF. For the CDR3, the DNA is TGCAGTGCTAGAGGAGCCTACGAGCAGTACTTC. The chain combines TRBV20-1 with TRBJ2-7; D remains ambiguous. Germline V CDR1 and CDR2: DFQATT, SNEGSKA (reference sequence). V lost 1 base to trimming and J lost 2 bases, with 3 bases between them. This CDR3 spans 11 amino acids.

This clone was counted a few times. The rearrangement links TRBV3-1 (or the pseudogene TRBV3-2) to TRBJ1-4; D remains unclear. This CDR3 contains 14 residues. The germline CDR1 and CDR2 sequences are LGHDT and YNNKEL (reference sequence). The V end was cut by 1 base, the J end by 7 bases, with 10 bases between. CDR3 residues: CASSQGTSGEKLFF. In DNA, the CDR3 is TGTGCCAGCAGCCAAGGAACAAGTGGTGAAAAACTGTTTTTT.

V usage is TRBV6-2 or TRBV6-3 and J usage is TRBJ2-5, with D possibly being TRBD2 (6 bases). The germline gives CDR1 MNHEY, CDR2 SVGEGT. There are 15 residues in the CDR3. The V gene lost 6 bases and the J gene lost 5 bases, with 19 bases spanning the gap. The CDR3 nucleotides read TGTGCCAGCAGCCTACTGGGGGGTAGTAGCGAGACCCAGTACTTC. This encodes CASSLLGGSSETQYF.

The V gene is TRBV6-2 or TRBV6-3, the J gene TRBJ1-5; 8 positions agree with TRBD1. Germline V CDR1 and CDR2: MNHEY, SVGEGT. The CDR3 is 16 amino acids. With 6 bases clipped from V and 2 bases from J, the junction kept 9 bases outside the gene matches. The chain's CDR3 is CASSRGQGYGNQPQHF. Here the CDR3 DNA reads TGTGCCAGCAGCAGAGGACAGGGTTATGGCAATCAGCCCCAGCATTTT.

The chain is built from TRBV15 and TRBJ2-3, with 9 bases that match TRBD1. The CDR3 has 17 residues. Germline assignment: CDR1 LNHNV and CDR2 YYDKDF (reference sequence). The ends lost 1 base at V and 1 base at J; junction bases unmatched: 6. CDR3 DNA: TGTGCCACCAGCAGAGGACTTTACAGGGGGCGCACAGATACGCAGTATTTT. Amino acids: CATSRGLYRGRTDTQYF.

V and J are TRBV12-3 or TRBV12-4 and TRBJ1-2; TRBD1 is a possible D gene (6 bases). V was cut by 1 base and J by 4 bases, with 7 bases left in between. The CDR3 consists of 13 residues. The CDR3 loop is CASSLEGVYGYTF. The CDR3, as DNA: TGTGCCAGCAGTTTAGAGGGGGTCTATGGCTACACCTTC.

The V and J genes are TRBV7-3 and TRBJ2-3, with 8 nucleotides matching TRBD2. Trimming at V came to 8 bases and at J to 3 bases, leaving 13 bases not matched to a gene. Germline CDR1 is SGHTA and CDR2 is FQGTGA. There are 16 residues in the CDR3. Here the CDR3 reads CASGKGLAWGTDTQYF. The DNA for the CDR3 is TGTGCCAGCGGAAAAGGACTAGCTTGGGGTACAGATACGCAGTATTTT.

This rearrangement joins TRBV9 to TRBJ2-7, with a weak D call TRBD2 (6 bases). Germline CDR1 reads SGDLS; CDR2 reads YYNGEE. The CDR3 runs 13 residues. V was pared by 2 bases and J by 5 bases, with 11 bases between. The CDR3 loop is CASSVGGVHEQYF. In DNA form, the CDR3 reads TGTGCCAGCAGCGTCGGCGGGGTCCACGAGCAGTACTTC.

The chain recombines TRBV12-3 or TRBV12-4 with TRBJ1-2; D is unclear. Between the trimmed V and J ends, which lost 5 bases and 3 bases, there was a span of 10 bases. This CDR3 comprises 13 residues. The CDR3 spells CASSATVDYGYTF. The CDR3 DNA sequence: TGTGCCAGCAGTGCAACTGTGGACTATGGCTACACCTTC.